Below are 3 T cell receptor beta chains sequenced from a single sample in a study of blood T cells in healthy people across ages. Alongside a J-beta primer mix, a sample-barcoded 5' primer served in a second PCR lasting about 7 to 11 cycles. Each CDR3 protein gets one entry after TCRdb re-called the 5' RACE reads with MiXCR. The profile covers about 830,000 distinct CDR3 sequences, with approximately 65% appearing a single time and about a quarter taken by the ten largest. Sequenced: blood. The receptors stem from a man aged 30-40 years in good health.

This clonotype was observed a few times. The V and J genes are TRBV5-6 and TRBJ1-6; weak D call: TRBD1 (6 bases). The germline V gene has CDR1 SGHDT and CDR2 YYEEEE. V lost 4 bases to trimming and J lost 7 bases, with 15 bases between them. The length of the CDR3 is 15 residues. The CDR3 is CASSTLQGGNSPLHF. The CDR3 DNA reads as TGTGCCAGCAGCACACTACAGGGTGGAAATTCACCCCTCCACTTT.

J is TRBJ2-7 and V is TRBV28; D is uncertain. CDR1 is MDHEN and CDR2 is SYDVKM in the germline V gene. This CDR3 contains 15 residues. V lost 2 bases and J 0 bases, leaving 11 bases between the germline ends. The CDR3 DNA reads TGTGCCAGCAGTTTAGAGCAGCCGAGCTCCTACGAGCAGTACTTC. Residues: CASSLEQPSSYEQYF.

The chain links TRBV4-2 to TRBJ2-1, with a possible D match to TRBD2 (5 bases). The germline CDR1 and CDR2 sequences are LGHNA and YNFKEQ. The germline V and J ends were trimmed by 1 base and 4 bases, with 14 bases remaining between them. CDR3 length: 16 amino acids. As DNA, the CDR3 is TGTGCCAGCAGCCAAGTCCGACCGGGGAAATACAATGAGCAGTTCTTC. Its protein is CASSQVRPGKYNEQFF.